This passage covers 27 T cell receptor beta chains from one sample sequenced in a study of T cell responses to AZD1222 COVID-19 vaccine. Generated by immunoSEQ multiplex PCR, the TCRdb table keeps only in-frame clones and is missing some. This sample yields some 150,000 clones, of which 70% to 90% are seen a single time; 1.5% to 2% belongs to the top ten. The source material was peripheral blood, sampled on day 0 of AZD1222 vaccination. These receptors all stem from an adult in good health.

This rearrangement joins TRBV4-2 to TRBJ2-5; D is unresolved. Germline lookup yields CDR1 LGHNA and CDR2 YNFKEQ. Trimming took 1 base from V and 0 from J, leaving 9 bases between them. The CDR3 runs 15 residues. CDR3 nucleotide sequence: TGTGCCAGCAGCCAAGGGGGTGTAGACCAAGAGACCCAGTACTTC. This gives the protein CASSQGGVDQETQYF.

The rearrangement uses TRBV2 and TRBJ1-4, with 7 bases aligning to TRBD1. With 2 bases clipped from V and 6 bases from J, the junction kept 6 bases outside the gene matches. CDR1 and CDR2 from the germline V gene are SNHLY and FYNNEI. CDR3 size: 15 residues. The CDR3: CASSERQGRDEKLFF. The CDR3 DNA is TGTGCCAGCAGTGAAAGACAGGGACGGGATGAAAAACTGTTTTTT. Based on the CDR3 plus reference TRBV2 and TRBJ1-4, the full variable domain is EPEVTQTPSHQVTQMGQEVILRCVPISNHLYFYWYRQILGQKVEFLVSFYNNEISEKSEIFDDQFSVERPDGSNFTLKIRSTKLEDSAMYFCASSERQGRDEKLFFGSGTQLSVL.

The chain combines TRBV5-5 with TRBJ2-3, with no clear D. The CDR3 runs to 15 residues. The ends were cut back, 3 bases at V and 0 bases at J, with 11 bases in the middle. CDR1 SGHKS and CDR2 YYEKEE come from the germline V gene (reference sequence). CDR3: CASSYRITSTDTQYF. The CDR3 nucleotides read TGTGCCAGCAGCTACAGAATTACTAGCACAGATACGCAGTATTTT. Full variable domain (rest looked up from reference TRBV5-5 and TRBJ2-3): DAGVTQSPTHLIKTRGQQVTLRCSPISGHKSVSWYQQVLGQGPQFIFQYYEKEERGRGNFPDRFSARQFPNYSSELNVNALLLGDSALYLCASSYRITSTDTQYFGPGTRLTVL.

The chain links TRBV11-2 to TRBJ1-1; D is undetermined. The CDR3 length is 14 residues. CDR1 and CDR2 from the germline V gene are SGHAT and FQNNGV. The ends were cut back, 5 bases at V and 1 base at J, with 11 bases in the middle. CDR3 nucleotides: TGTGCCAGCAGCCCCCTCGGCGGGAACACTGAAGCTTTCTTT. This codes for CASSPLGGNTEAFF.

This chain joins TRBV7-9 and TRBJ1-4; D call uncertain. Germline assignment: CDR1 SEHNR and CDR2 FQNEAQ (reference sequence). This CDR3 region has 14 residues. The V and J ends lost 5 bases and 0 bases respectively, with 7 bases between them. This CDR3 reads CASSPTPTNEKLFF. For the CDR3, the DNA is TGTGCCAGCAGCCCGACACCAACTAATGAAAAACTGTTTTTT.

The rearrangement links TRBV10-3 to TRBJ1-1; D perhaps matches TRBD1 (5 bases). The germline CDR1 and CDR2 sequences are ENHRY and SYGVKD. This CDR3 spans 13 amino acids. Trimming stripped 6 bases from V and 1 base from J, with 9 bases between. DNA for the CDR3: TGTGCCATCAGCGCAGGGAGGAACACTGAAGCTTTCTTT. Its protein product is CAISAGRNTEAFF.

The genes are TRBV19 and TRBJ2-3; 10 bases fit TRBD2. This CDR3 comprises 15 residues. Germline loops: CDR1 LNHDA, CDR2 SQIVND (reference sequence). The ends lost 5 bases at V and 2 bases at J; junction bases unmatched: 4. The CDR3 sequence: CASSLAGGYTDTQYF. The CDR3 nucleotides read TGTGCCAGTAGTTTAGCGGGAGGATACACAGATACGCAGTATTTT. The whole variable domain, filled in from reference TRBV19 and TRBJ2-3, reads DGGITQSPKYLFRKEGQNVTLSCEQNLNHDAMYWYRQDPGQGLRLIYYSQIVNDFQKGDIAEGYSVSREKKESFPLTVTSAQKNPTAFYLCASSLAGGYTDTQYFGPGTRLTVL.

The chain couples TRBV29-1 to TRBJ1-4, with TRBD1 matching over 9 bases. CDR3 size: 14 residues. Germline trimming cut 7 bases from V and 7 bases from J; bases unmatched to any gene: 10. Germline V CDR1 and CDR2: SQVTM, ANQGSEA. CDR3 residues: CSATGGGRAEKLFF. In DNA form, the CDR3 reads TGCAGCGCAACAGGGGGCGGGCGGGCTGAAAAACTGTTTTTT.

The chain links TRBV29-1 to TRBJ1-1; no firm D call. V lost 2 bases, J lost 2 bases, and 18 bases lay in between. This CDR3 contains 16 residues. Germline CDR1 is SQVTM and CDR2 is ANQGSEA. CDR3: CSVEFSGRSLNTEAFF. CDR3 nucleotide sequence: TGCAGCGTTGAATTCTCAGGACGGAGCTTAAACACTGAAGCTTTCTTT.

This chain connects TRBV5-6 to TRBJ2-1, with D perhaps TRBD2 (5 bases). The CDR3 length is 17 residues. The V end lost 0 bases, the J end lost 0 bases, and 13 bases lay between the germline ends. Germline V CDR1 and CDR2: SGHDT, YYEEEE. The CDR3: CASSLEGGGSSYNEQFF. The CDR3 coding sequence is TGTGCCAGCAGCTTGGAAGGTGGTGGGAGCTCCTACAATGAGCAGTTCTTC.

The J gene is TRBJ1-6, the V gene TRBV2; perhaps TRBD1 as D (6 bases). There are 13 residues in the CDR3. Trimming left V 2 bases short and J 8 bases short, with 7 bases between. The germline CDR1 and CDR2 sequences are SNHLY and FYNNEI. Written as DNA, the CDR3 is TGTGCCAGCAGTGAACAGGGGTATTCACCCCTCCACTTT. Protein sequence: CASSEQGYSPLHF.

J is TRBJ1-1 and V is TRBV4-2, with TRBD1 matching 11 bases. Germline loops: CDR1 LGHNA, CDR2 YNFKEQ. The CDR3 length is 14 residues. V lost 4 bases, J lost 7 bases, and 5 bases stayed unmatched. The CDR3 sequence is CASSPGTGGSEAFF. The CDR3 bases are TGTGCCAGCAGCCCCGGGACAGGGGGTAGTGAAGCTTTCTTT.

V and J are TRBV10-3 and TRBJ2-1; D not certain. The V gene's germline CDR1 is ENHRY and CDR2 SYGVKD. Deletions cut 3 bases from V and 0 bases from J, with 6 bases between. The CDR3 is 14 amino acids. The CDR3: CAISDGFSYNEQFF. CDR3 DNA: TGTGCCATCAGTGACGGGTTCTCCTACAATGAGCAGTTCTTC.

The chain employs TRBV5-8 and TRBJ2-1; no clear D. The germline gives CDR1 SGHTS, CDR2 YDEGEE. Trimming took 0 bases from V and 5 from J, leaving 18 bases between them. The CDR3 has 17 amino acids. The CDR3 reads CASSLVIGPVRNNEQFF. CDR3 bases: TGTGCCAGCAGCTTGGTGATAGGACCAGTTAGGAACAATGAGCAGTTCTTC.

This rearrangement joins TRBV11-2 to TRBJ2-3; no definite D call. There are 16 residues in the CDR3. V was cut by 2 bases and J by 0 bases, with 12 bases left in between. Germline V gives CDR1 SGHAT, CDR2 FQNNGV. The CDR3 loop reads CASSLRTGASTDTQYF. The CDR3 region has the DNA TGTGCCAGCAGCTTACGTACGGGCGCTAGCACAGATACGCAGTATTTT.

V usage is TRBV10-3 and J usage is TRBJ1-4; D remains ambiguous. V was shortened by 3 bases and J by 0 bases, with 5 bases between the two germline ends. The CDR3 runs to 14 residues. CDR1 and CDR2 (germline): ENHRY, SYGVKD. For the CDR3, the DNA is TGTGCCATCAGTGACGGAGCAACTAATGAAAAACTGTTTTTT. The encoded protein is CAISDGATNEKLFF.

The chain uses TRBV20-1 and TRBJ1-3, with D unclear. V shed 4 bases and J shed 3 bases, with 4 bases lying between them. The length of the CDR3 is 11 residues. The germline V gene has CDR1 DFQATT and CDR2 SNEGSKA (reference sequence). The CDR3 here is CSATHGNTIYF. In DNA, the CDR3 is TGCAGTGCTACCCATGGAAACACCATATATTTT.

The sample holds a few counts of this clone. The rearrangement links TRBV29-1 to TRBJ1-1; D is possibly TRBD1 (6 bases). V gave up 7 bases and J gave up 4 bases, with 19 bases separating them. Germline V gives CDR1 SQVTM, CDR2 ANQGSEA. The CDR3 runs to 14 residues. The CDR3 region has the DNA TGCAGCGGGGGGGCGGGAGGTCTCGGCACTGAAGCTTTCTTT. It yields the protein CSGGAGGLGTEAFF.

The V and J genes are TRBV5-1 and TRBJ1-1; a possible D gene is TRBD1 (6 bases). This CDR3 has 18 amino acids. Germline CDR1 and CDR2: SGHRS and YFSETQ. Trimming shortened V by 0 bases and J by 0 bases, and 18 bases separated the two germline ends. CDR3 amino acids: CASSLGVSGGPMNTEAFF. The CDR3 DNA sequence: TGCGCCAGCAGCTTGGGAGTATCTGGGGGCCCCATGAACACTGAAGCTTTCTTT.

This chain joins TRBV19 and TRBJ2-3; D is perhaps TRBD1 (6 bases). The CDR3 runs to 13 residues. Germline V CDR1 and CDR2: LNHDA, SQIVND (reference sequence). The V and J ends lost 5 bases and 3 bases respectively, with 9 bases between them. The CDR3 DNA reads TGTGCCAGTAGTTCCACAGGGACAGATACGCAGTATTTT. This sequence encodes CASSSTGTDTQYF.

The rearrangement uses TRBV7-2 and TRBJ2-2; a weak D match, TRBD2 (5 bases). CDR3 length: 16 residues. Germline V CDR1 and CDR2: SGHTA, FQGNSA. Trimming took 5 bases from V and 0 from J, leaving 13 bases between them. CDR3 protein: CASSPQTTSNTGELFF. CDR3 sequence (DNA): TGTGCCAGCAGCCCCCAGACTACCTCGAACACCGGGGAGCTGTTTTTT.

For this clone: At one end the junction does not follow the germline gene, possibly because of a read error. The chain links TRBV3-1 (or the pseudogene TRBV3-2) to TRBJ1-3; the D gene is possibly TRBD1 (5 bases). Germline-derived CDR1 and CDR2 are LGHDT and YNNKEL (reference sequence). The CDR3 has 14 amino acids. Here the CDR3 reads CASSPTIQGNTIYF. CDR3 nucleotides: TGTGCCAGCAGCCCGACTATCCAGGGAAATACCATATATTTT.

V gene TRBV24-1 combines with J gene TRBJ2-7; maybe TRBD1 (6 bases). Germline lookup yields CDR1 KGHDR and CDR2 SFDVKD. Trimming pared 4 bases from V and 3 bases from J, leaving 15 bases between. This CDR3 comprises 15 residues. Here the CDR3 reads CATSDSHGQRYEQYV. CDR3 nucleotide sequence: TGTGCCACCAGTGACTCCCACGGACAGCGCTACGAGCAGTACGTC.

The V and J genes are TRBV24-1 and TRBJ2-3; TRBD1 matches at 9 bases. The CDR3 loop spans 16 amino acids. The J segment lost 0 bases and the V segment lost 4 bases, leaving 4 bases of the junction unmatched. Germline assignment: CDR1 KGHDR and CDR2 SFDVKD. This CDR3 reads CATSEGQGPSTDTQYF. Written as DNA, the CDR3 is TGTGCCACCAGTGAAGGACAGGGGCCTAGCACAGATACGCAGTATTTT.

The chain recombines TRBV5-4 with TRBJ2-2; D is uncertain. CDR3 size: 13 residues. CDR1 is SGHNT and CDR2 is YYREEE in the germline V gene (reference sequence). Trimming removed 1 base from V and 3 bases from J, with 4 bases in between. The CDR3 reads CASSLIDTGELFF. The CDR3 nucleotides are TGTGCCAGCAGCTTGATTGACACCGGGGAGCTGTTTTTT.

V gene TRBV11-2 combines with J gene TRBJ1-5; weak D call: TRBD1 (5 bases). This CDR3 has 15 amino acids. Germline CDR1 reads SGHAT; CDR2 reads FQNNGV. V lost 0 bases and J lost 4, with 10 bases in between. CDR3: CASSLEPGRNQPQHF. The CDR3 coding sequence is TGTGCCAGCAGCTTAGAGCCGGGACGGAATCAGCCCCAGCATTTT.

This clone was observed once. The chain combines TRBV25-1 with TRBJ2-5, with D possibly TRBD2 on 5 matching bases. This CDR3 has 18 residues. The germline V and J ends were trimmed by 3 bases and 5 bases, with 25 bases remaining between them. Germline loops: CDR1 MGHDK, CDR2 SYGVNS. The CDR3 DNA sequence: TGTGCCAGCAGTGAGGGTGGTCGGGGTAGCCGTTCGGGGGAGACCCAGTACTTC. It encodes CASSEGGRGSRSGETQYF.